These 22 T cell receptor beta chains share one sample of origin, sequenced in a study of metastatic and nonmetastatic thyroid tumors. No patient had received any treatment before thyroid surgery. TCRdb called clones again from the PCR reads with MiXCR. Of 30,000 to 40,000 clones in the sample, about a third are singletons; the top ten hold 20% to 25%. The sequenced sample was tumor tissue. These receptors were collected from a female donor with papillary thyroid cancer or a benign thyroid nodule (not recorded which). Some clones in this sample may be carry-over from other donors' samples.

The chain combines TRBV5-1 with TRBJ2-1, with D uncertain. Trimming left V 4 bases short and J 0 bases short, with 14 bases between. The germline gives CDR1 SGHRS, CDR2 YFSETQ. The CDR3 has 16 amino acids. The CDR3, as DNA: TGCGCCAGCAGCCGGAAGACGGAAAGCTCCTACAATGAGCAGTTCTTC. This encodes CASSRKTESSYNEQFF.

The J gene is TRBJ1-6, the V gene TRBV28; no clear D gene. Trimming shortened V by 8 bases and J by 0 bases, and 11 bases separated the two germline ends. CDR1 MDHEN and CDR2 SYDVKM come from the germline V gene. The CDR3 sequence is 15 residues long. The CDR3 is CASSGGSSYNSPLHF. The CDR3 coding sequence is TGTGCCAGCTCTGGCGGGAGCTCCTATAATTCACCCCTCCACTTT.

The J gene is TRBJ2-7, the V gene TRBV5-1; 10 bases line up with TRBD1. In germline, CDR1 is SGHRS, CDR2 YFSETQ. The CDR3 totals 15 residues. V shed 0 bases and J 7 bases; nucleotides not matched to a gene: 7. CDR3 loop: CASSLAVDRGKEQYF. For the CDR3, the DNA is TGCGCCAGCAGCTTGGCCGTGGACAGGGGGAAAGAGCAGTACTTC.

This clone was seen a handful of times. A read error is likely, as this CDR3 ends without the conserved phenylalanine or tryptophan. This chain uses TRBV19 with TRBJ2-5; 7 positions agree with TRBD1. The V gene's germline CDR1 is LNHDA and CDR2 SQIVND (reference sequence). This CDR3 is built from 13 residues. The ends lost 6 bases at V and 4 bases at J; junction bases unmatched: 5. This chain's CDR3 is CASSDRVLETQYL. CDR3 sequence (DNA): TGTGCCAGTAGCGACAGGGTTTTAGAGACCCAGTACCTC.

The V and J genes are TRBV11-2 and TRBJ2-1; D might be TRBD1 or TRBD2, each matching 7 bases. The CDR3 spans 14 residues. The V end lost 5 bases, the J end lost 9 bases, and 17 bases lay between the germline ends. Germline CDR1 and CDR2: SGHAT and FQNNGV. CDR3 bases: TGTGCCAGCAGCCGTAGACTAGCAGGGGGTGAGCAGTTCTTC. The encoded protein is CASSRRLAGGEQFF.

The rearrangement links TRBV20-1 to TRBJ2-7; D remains ambiguous. V gave up 2 bases and J gave up 4 bases, with 15 bases separating them. This CDR3 has 14 residues. In germline, CDR1 is DFQATT, CDR2 SNEGSKA (reference sequence). The CDR3 bases are TGCAGTGCTAGAAAGATGCATTCTCGGTACGAGCAGTACTTC. Residues: CSARKMHSRYEQYF.

The chain joins TRBV15 to TRBJ1-3; 10 bases align to TRBD1. CDR1 and CDR2 from the germline V gene are LNHNV and YYDKDF (reference sequence). The CDR3 covers 16 residues. Losses at the gene ends were 1 base for V and 4 bases for J; bases not matched to a gene: 4. The chain's CDR3 is CATSRGDRGGGNTIYF. In nucleotides, the CDR3 is TGTGCCACCAGCAGAGGGGACAGGGGTGGAGGAAACACCATATATTTT.

The gene calls are TRBV7-8 and TRBJ2-7; 13 bases are a match to TRBD2. CDR3 length equals 15 residues. Germline V gene sequence: CDR1 SGHVS, CDR2 FQNEAQ. V shed 4 bases and J 2 bases; nucleotides not matched to a gene: 2. CDR3 loop: CASSSGLAGPYEQYF. As DNA, the CDR3 is TGTGCCAGCAGCTCGGGACTAGCGGGGCCCTACGAGCAGTACTTC.

This clone showed up just a few times. The chain combines TRBV28 with TRBJ2-6; D could derive from TRBD1 or TRBD2 (5 bases each). V dropped 7 bases and J dropped 1 base, with 14 bases sitting between them. Germline V lookup: CDR1 MDHEN, CDR2 SYDVKM. The CDR3 has 16 amino acids. CDR3 sequence: CASKGRDRSGANVLTF. CDR3 in DNA: TGTGCCAGCAAGGGCAGGGACCGATCTGGGGCCAACGTCCTGACTTTC. The full variable domain, its missing parts supplied by reference TRBV28 and TRBJ2-6, is DVKVTQSSRYLVKRTGEKVFLECVQDMDHENMFWYRQDPGLGLRLIYFSYDVKMKEKGDIPEGYSVSREKKERFSLILESASTNQTSMYLCASKGRDRSGANVLTFGAGSRLTVL.

The chain combines TRBV28 with TRBJ1-1; a possible D gene is TRBD1 (6 bases). Germline CDR1 is MDHEN and CDR2 is SYDVKM. CDR3 length: 15 amino acids. V lost 7 bases and J 0 bases, leaving 15 bases between the germline ends. CDR3 in DNA: TGTGCCAGCACTTTTGGTGCAGGGGTGAACACTGAAGCTTTCTTT. It encodes CASTFGAGVNTEAFF. Combining the CDR3 with reference TRBV28 and TRBJ1-1 gives the whole variable domain DVKVTQSSRYLVKRTGEKVFLECVQDMDHENMFWYRQDPGLGLRLIYFSYDVKMKEKGDIPEGYSVSREKKERFSLILESASTNQTSMYLCASTFGAGVNTEAFFGQGTRLTVV.

This chain connects TRBV7-8 to TRBJ2-5; 8 nucleotides match TRBD2. Germline CDR1 reads SGHVS; CDR2 reads FQNEAQ. The CDR3 totals 15 residues. V lost 5 bases to trimming and J lost 3 bases; unmatched junction nucleotides: 8. The CDR3 sequence: CASSPGAGAKETQYF. CDR3 in DNA: TGTGCCAGCAGCCCAGGAGCGGGGGCTAAAGAGACCCAGTACTTC.

V is TRBV5-4 and J is TRBJ2-7; either TRBD1 or TRBD2 may supply D (5 bases each). The CDR3 consists of 14 residues. Trimming stripped 4 bases from V and 7 bases from J, with 18 bases between. CDR1 and CDR2 (germline): SGHNT, YYREEE (reference sequence). CDR3 amino acids: CASSLRAPSGEQYF. The CDR3 DNA reads as TGTGCCAGCAGCCTCAGGGCCCCGAGCGGAGAGCAGTACTTC.

The J gene is TRBJ1-1, the V gene TRBV11-2; TRBD1 is a possible D gene (6 bases). The V end was cut by 5 bases, the J end by 4 bases, with 14 bases between. This CDR3 spans 14 amino acids. Per the germline V gene, CDR1 is SGHAT and CDR2 is FQNNGV. CDR3 nucleotides: TGTGCCAGCAGCATACAGGGAGCGGCCACTGAAGCTTTCTTT. Its translation is CASSIQGAATEAFF.

V is TRBV5-1 and J is TRBJ1-2; 8 nucleotides align to TRBD1. After removal of 6 bases from V and 1 base from J, the junction contained 8 bases not matched to a gene. The CDR3 extends over 15 amino acids. Germline V lookup: CDR1 SGHRS, CDR2 YFSETQ. The CDR3 nucleotides read TGCGCCAGCACCATAGCAGGGGGCCGTAACTATGGCTACACCTTC. This sequence encodes CASTIAGGRNYGYTF.

This clone showed up just a few times. The chain is built from TRBV27 and TRBJ1-2, with 7 positions matching TRBD1. J lost 3 bases, V lost 6 bases, and 4 bases had no gene match. Germline V CDR1 and CDR2: MNHEY, SMNVEV (reference sequence). The CDR3 contains 13 residues. The CDR3 DNA reads as TGTGCCAGCAGGCCGACAGGGCACTATGGCTACACCTTC. It translates to CASRPTGHYGYTF.

This clone was recorded only once. Sequence at one end of the junction differs from germline and may be a read error. This chain joins TRBV7-2 and TRBJ2-5; no firm D call. This CDR3 has 14 amino acids. CDR1 and CDR2 (germline): SGHTA, FQGNSA. CDR3 sequence reads: CASSFISDLKTQYF. The CDR3 DNA follows: TGTGCCAGCAGCTTCATTTCGGATTTAAAGACCCAGTATTTC.

This clone was observed a handful of times. The chain combines TRBV11-3 with TRBJ2-5; TRBD2 might be the D (6 bases). This CDR3 is 16 amino acids long. Per the germline V gene, CDR1 is SGHNT and CDR2 is YENEEA. V gave up 1 base and J gave up 1 base, with 13 bases separating them. CDR3 sequence reads: CASSLGVEGPQETQYF. For the CDR3, the DNA is TGTGCCAGCAGCTTAGGGGTGGAGGGCCCCCAAGAGACCCAGTACTTC.

There are a few counts of this clone. V gene TRBV5-1 combines with J gene TRBJ2-5, with 15 bases identical to TRBD2. Germline V gene lookup returns CDR1 SGHRS and CDR2 YFSETQ. The J segment lost 2 bases and the V segment lost 3 bases, leaving 5 bases of the junction unmatched. The CDR3 contains 17 residues. CDR3 in amino acids: CASSSEGLAGGQETQYF. CDR3 nucleotides: TGCGCCAGCAGCTCGGAAGGACTAGCGGGGGGGCAAGAGACCCAGTACTTC. The full variable domain, rest sourced from reference TRBV5-1 and TRBJ2-5, is KAGVTQTPRYLIKTRGQQVTLSCSPISGHRSVSWYQQTPGQGLQFLFEYFSETQRNKGNFPGRFSGRQFSNSRSEMNVSTLELGDSALYLCASSSEGLAGGQETQYFGPGTRLLVL.

The V call is TRBV27, the J call TRBJ2-3; tentatively, D is TRBD2 (7 bases). Per germline, CDR1 MNHEY and CDR2 SMNVEV (reference sequence). The V gene lost 1 base and the J gene lost 8 bases, with 22 bases spanning the gap. The CDR3 contains 17 residues. The DNA of the CDR3 is TGTGCCAGCAGTTTATTGAGGGGGGCGGACGGGGAGGGTACGCAGTATTTT. It encodes CASSLLRGADGEGTQYF.

The rearrangement joins TRBV14 to TRBJ2-1; 14 bases agree with TRBD2. With 4 bases clipped from V and 0 bases from J, the junction kept 11 bases outside the gene matches. The CDR3 is made up of 20 amino acids. The V gene's germline CDR1 is SGHDN and CDR2 FVKESK. The CDR3 sequence is CASSPTPPGLAGDSYNEQFF. CDR3 nucleotides: TGTGCCAGCAGCCCCACCCCTCCGGGACTAGCGGGGGACTCCTACAATGAGCAGTTCTTC.

This chain connects TRBV20-1 to TRBJ1-5; D possibly corresponds to TRBD1 (5 bases). Trimming took off 3 bases at V and 7 bases at J, with 16 bases between the two ends. This CDR3 is built from 14 residues. The V gene's germline CDR1 is DFQATT and CDR2 SNEGSKA (reference sequence). CDR3 DNA sequence: TGCAGTGCTAGGGACCAGCCTGGGGCCCAGCCCCAGCATTTT. Its translation is CSARDQPGAQPQHF.

This clone was detected a few times. The chain uses TRBV27 and TRBJ2-7; D remains ambiguous. V lost 4 bases, J lost 0 bases, and 7 bases lay in between. This CDR3 region has 13 residues. CDR1 and CDR2 (germline): MNHEY, SMNVEV (reference sequence). The CDR3 protein is CASSSTLSYEQYF. The DNA for the CDR3 is TGTGCCAGCAGTTCCACCCTCTCCTACGAGCAGTACTTC.